This TCR beta chain was found in a study of Graves' ophthalmopathy and Graves' hyperthyroidism. The CDR3 loop spans 16 amino acids. Trimming cost V 0 bases and J 3 bases, with 13 bases left between them. Germline V gives CDR1 SGHDT, CDR2 YYEEEE. RNA transcripts provided the template for amplifying TCR beta CDR3 regions. Scientists carried out first-round RT-PCR using HTBI primers and then a second-round multiplex PCR. TCRdb independently ran MiXCR on the multiplex PCR reads; one entry per CDR3 protein. The sample lists 1 million to 1.3 million distinct CDR3 sequences, approximately 35% seen once, with more than 9.5% in the top ten.

The receptor was isolated from an adult man with Graves' hyperthyroidism. The chain combines TRBV5-6 with TRBJ1-5, with D possibly being TRBD1 (6 bases). The sequencing sample was made of peripheral blood or thyroid tissue (not recorded which). The CDR3 is CASSLGGGGPNQPQHF. CDR3 bases: TGTGCCAGCAGCTTGGGAGGCGGGGGGCCCAATCAGCCCCAGCATTTT.